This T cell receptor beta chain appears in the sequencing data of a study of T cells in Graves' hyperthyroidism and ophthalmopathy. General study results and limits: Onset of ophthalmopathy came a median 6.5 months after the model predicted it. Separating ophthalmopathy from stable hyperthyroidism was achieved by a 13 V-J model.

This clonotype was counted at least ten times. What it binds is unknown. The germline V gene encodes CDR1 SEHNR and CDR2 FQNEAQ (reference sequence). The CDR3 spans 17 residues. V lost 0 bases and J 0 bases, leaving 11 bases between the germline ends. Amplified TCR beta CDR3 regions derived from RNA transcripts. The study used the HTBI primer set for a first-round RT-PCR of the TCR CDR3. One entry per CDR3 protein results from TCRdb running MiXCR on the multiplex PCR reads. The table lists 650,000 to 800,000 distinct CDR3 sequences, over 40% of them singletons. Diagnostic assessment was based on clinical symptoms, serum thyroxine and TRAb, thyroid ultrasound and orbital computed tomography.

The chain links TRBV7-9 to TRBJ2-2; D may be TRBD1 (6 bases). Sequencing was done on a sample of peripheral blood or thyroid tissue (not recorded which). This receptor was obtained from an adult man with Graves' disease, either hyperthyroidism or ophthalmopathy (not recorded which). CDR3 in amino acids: CASSLAGQISNTGELFF. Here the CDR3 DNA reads TGTGCCAGCAGCTTAGCTGGACAGATTTCGAACACCGGGGAGCTGTTTTTT.